The clone carrying this TCR beta chain was seen a single time. The antigen remains undetermined. This sample stems from a study of radiation and T cells in renal cell carcinoma. General study results and limits: Top tumor clonotypes rose in blood 2 weeks post-radiation, then contracted.

Profiled with immunoSEQ multiplex PCR; TCRdb holds only in-frame clones, not every one. The sample has 100,000 to 150,000 clones; around 90% are singletons. Time point here: blood 2 weeks post-SBRT. Treatment denoted: 15 Gy SBRT to primary tumor, nephrectomy 4 weeks later. Clear cell pathology was present in this patient's renal cell carcinoma. The CDR3 covers 18 residues. Germline V CDR1 and CDR2: MDHEN, SYDVKM. V lost 4 bases and J 10 bases, leaving 26 bases between the germline ends. The chain couples TRBV28 to TRBJ1-6; possible D gene TRBD1, 6 bases. Sequencing was performed on blood, taken from a patient whose treatment included radiotherapy and nephrectomy. The sequence came from a woman in her 70s with renal cell carcinoma. In DNA form, the CDR3 reads TGTGCCAGCAGTTCACCGGGGGGGCTCTTGGCTCTTAACTCACCCCTCCACTTT. It translates to CASSSPGGLLALNSPLHF.